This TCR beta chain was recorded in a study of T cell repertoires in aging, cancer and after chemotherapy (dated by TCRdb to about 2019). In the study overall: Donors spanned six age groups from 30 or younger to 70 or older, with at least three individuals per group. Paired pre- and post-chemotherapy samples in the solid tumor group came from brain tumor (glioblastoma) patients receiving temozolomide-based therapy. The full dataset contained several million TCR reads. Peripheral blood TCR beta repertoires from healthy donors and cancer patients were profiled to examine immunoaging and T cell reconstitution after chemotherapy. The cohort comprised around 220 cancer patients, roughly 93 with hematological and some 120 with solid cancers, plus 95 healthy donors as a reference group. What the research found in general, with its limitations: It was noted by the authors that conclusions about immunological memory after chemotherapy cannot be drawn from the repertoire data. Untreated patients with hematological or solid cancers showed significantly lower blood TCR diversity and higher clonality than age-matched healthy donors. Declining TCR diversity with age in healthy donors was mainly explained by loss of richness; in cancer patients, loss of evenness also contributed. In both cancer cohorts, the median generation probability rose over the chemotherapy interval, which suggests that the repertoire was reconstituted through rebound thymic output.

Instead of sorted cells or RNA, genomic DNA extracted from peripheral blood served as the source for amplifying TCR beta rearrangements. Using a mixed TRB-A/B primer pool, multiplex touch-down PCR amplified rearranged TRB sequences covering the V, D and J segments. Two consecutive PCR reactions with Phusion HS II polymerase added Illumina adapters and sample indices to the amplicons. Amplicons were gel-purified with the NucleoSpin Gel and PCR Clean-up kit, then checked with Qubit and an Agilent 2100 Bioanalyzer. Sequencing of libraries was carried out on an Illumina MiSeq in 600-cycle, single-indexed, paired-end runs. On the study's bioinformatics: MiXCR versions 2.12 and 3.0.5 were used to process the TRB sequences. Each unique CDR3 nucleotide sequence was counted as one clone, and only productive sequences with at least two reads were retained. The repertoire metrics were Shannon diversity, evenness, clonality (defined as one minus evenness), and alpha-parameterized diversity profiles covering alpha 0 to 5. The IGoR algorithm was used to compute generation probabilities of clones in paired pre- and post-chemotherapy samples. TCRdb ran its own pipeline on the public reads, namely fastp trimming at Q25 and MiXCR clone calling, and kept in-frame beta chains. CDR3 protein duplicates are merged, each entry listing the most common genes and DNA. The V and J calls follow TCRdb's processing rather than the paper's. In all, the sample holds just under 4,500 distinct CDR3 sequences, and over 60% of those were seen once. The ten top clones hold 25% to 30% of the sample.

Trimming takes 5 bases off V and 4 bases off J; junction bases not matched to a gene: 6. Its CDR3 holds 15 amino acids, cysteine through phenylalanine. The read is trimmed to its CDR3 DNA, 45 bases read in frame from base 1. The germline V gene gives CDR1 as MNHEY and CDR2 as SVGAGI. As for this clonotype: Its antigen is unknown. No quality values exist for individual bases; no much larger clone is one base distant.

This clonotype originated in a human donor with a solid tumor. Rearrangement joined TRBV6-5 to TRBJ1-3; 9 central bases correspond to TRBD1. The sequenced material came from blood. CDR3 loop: CASSRQGVGGNTIYF. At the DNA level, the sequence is TGTGCCAGCAGTCGACAGGGGGTAGGAGGAAACACCATATATTTT.